A selection of T cell receptor beta chains follows, all from one sample in a study of breast tumors, draining lymph nodes, adjacent tissues. TCRdb itself ran the multiplex PCR reads through MiXCR, one entry per CDR3 protein. The table includes 130,000 or so distinct CDR3 sequences, around 24% detected once. The specimen was axillary lymph node tissue. These receptors came from a female donor with breast cancer. Some clones in this sample may be carry-over from other donors' samples. Both conserved end residues are part of each CDR3. D genes are given only for firm matches. A row's size may be missing; if present it is once, few, many or a size class.

D gene	clone size	V gene	J gene	CDR3 protein	CDR3 DNA
.	many	TRBV5-1	TRBJ2-1	CASSPDNEQFF	TGCGCCAGCAGCCCAGACAATGAGCAGTTCTTC
TRBD2	few	TRBV12-3/TRBV12-4	TRBJ2-1	CASSSGRSSDEQFF	TGTGCCAGCAGTTCCGGGAGGTCTTCTGATGAGCAGTTCTTC
TRBD2	few	TRBV9	TRBJ2-1	CASSVGGGNSYNEQFF	TGTGCCAGCAGCGTAGGGGGGGGGAACTCCTACAATGAGCAGTTCTTC
.	.	TRBV7-2	TRBJ2-7	CASSLRPDSYEQYF	TGTGCCAGCAGCCTCCGACCGGACTCCTACGAGCAGTACTTC
TRBD2	many	TRBV20-1	TRBJ2-7	CSAWGREVIHEQYF	TGCAGTGCTTGGGGGCGGGAGGTGATCCACGAGCAGTACTTC
TRBD1	medium-sized	TRBV7-2	TRBJ2-7	CASTLPDRGYAEQYF	TGTGCCAGCACCCTTCCCGACAGGGGCTATGCCGAGCAGTACTTC
TRBD2	many	TRBV10-3	TRBJ2-5	CAISGGPWKREGLETQYF	TGTGCCATCAGTGGTGGACCCTGGAAGCGGGAGGGGTTAGAGACCCAGTACTTC
.	many	TRBV6-2/TRBV6-3	TRBJ2-7	CASTQTTAYEQYF	TGTGCCAGCACGCAGACTACAGCCTACGAGCAGTACTTC
TRBD1	many	TRBV11-3	TRBJ2-7	CASSDQTGGEQYF	TGTGCCAGCAGCGACCAGACAGGGGGCGAGCAGTACTTC
TRBD1	many	TRBV2	TRBJ2-7	CASSRDRGTRGQYF	TGTGCCAGCAGCCGGGACAGGGGGACGAGGGGGCAGTACTTC
.	many	TRBV30	TRBJ2-7	CAWDTYYEQYF	TGTGCCTGGGACACTTACTACGAGCAGTACTTC
.	many	TRBV20-1	TRBJ2-4	CSARSRELAKNIQYF	TGCAGTGCTCGAAGCAGGGAACTGGCCAAAAACATTCAGTACTTC
.	many	TRBV7-9	TRBJ2-3	CASSSGADTQYF	TGTGCCAGCAGCTCTGGGGCGGATACGCAGTATTTT
.	many	TRBV12-3/TRBV12-4	TRBJ1-5	CASSLMEDQPQHF	TGTGCCAGCAGTTTAATGGAGGATCAGCCCCAGCATTTT
.	many	TRBV24-1	TRBJ1-5	CATSDSPWATQHF	TGTGCCACCAGTGATTCCCCGTGGGCCACCCAGCATTTT
.	many	TRBV6-2/TRBV6-3	TRBJ2-7	CASSTQRRSYPYEQYF	TGTGCCAGCAGCACCCAGAGGAGGTCTTACCCCTACGAGCAGTACTTC
.	.	TRBV6-5	TRBJ2-2	CASSSGVANTGELFF	TGTGCCAGCAGCTCCGGGGTCGCGAACACCGGGGAGCTGTTTTTT
.	few	TRBV30	TRBJ2-2	CAWSYRRLNTGELFF	TGTGCCTGGAGTTATAGGAGGCTTAACACCGGGGAGCTGTTTTTT
TRBD2	.	TRBV28	TRBJ2-5	CASSFGGTSGIETQYF	TGTGCCAGCAGTTTTGGGGGGACTAGCGGGATTGAGACCCAGTACTTC
.	many	TRBV9	TRBJ2-2	CASSQLEGAGTGELFF	TGTGCCAGCAGCCAGCTCGAGGGCGCCGGCACCGGGGAGCTGTTTTTT
.	many	TRBV6-6	TRBJ2-6	CASSSDTSGANVLTF	TGTGCCAGCAGTTCGGACACCTCTGGGGCCAACGTCCTGACTTTC
TRBD2	.	TRBV19	TRBJ2-2	CASSIRSTSRPPGELFF	TGTGCCAGTAGTATCCGTTCGACTAGCCGGCCGCCCGGGGAGCTGTTTTTT
TRBD1	many	TRBV19	TRBJ2-7	CASRGTGSYEQYF	TGTGCCAGTAGGGGGACAGGCTCCTACGAGCAGTACTTC
TRBD2	many	TRBV3-1	TRBJ2-3	CASSINSGRADTQYF	TGTGCCAGCAGCATAAACAGCGGGAGAGCAGATACGCAGTATTTT
TRBD1	many	TRBV5-1	TRBJ1-2	CASSLAGQINYGYTF	TGCGCCAGCAGCTTGGCGGGACAGATTAACTATGGCTACACCTTC
.	few	TRBV30	TRBJ2-2	CACRTTNTGELFF	TGTGCCTGTCGGACAACAAACACCGGGGAGCTGTTTTTT
TRBD1	many	TRBV2	TRBJ2-7	CASRQPGQGAEQYF	TGTGCCAGCAGACAACCGGGACAGGGGGCCGAGCAGTACTTC
.	many	TRBV19	TRBJ1-5	CASSTGQSNQPQHF	TGTGCCAGTAGTACAGGACAGAGCAATCAGCCCCAGCATTTT
.	many	TRBV7-2	TRBJ2-3	CASSLQAKARPDTQYF	TGTGCCAGCAGCTTACAGGCTAAAGCCCGACCAGATACGCAGTATTTT
.	many	TRBV6-2/TRBV6-3	TRBJ2-3	CASSNGADTQYF	TGTGCCAGCAGCAATGGTGCAGATACGCAGTATTTT
.	many	TRBV19	TRBJ2-6	CASSTHRGSGANVLTF	TGTGCCAGTAGTACACACCGGGGGTCTGGGGCCAACGTCCTGACTTTC
TRBD1	many	TRBV7-8	TRBJ2-1	CASSPRQGSYNEQFF	TGTGCCAGCAGCCCGCGACAGGGGTCCTACAATGAGCAGTTCTTC
.	many	TRBV4-2	TRBJ2-7	CASSQERNTYEQYF	TGTGCCAGCAGCCAAGAGCGGAATACCTACGAGCAGTACTTC
.	many	TRBV6-5	TRBJ2-1	CASTRGSEQFF	TGTGCCAGCACCCGAGGGAGTGAGCAGTTCTTC
TRBD2	few	TRBV7-8	TRBJ2-7	CASSWRTSGRVSEQYF	TGTGCCAGCAGCTGGAGGACTAGCGGGAGGGTTAGCGAGCAGTACTTC
.	many	TRBV6-6	TRBJ2-1	CASSYGGFDYNEQFF	TGTGCCAGCAGTTACGGGGGTTTTGACTACAATGAGCAGTTCTTC
TRBD1	many	TRBV3-1	TRBJ1-4	CASSLHRGRGEKLFF	TGTGCCAGCAGCCTCCACAGGGGACGAGGGGAAAAACTGTTTTTT
TRBD2	many	TRBV7-2	TRBJ2-3	CASSTRTSGDTQYF	TGTGCCAGCAGCACACGGACTAGCGGGGATACGCAGTATTTT
.	.	TRBV24-1	TRBJ2-3	CATSDFAGTTADAQYF	TGTGCCACCAGTGATTTCGCCGGGACCACTGCAGATGCGCAGTATTTT
TRBD1	many	TRBV15	TRBJ2-1	CATSRDLGQGNEQFF	TGTGCCACCAGCAGAGATCTGGGACAGGGGAATGAGCAGTTCTTC
.	many	TRBV4-1	TRBJ2-3	CASSQDLWYSTDTQYF	TGCGCCAGCAGCCAAGATCTGTGGTATAGCACAGATACGCAGTATTTT
.	many	TRBV27	TRBJ1-6	CASSSGRLYNSPLHF	TGTGCCAGCAGTTCAGGACGGCTTTATAATTCACCCCTCCACTTT
TRBD2	many	TRBV7-2	TRBJ2-1	CASSPLAGQYNEQFF	TGTGCCAGCAGCCCTCTAGCGGGACAATACAATGAGCAGTTCTTC
TRBD1	many	TRBV12-3/TRBV12-4	TRBJ1-2	CASSPGGVQGGIYGYTF	TGTGCCAGCAGCCCAGGTGGGGTGCAGGGGGGGATCTATGGCTACACCTTC
TRBD2	once	TRBV30	TRBJ2-2	CAWRGTSLTGELFF	TGTGCCTGGAGGGGGACTAGCCTTACCGGGGAGCTGTTTTTT
TRBD2	many	TRBV27	TRBJ2-7	CASSSIAGAYEQYF	TGTGCCAGCAGTAGTATAGCGGGAGCCTACGAGCAGTACTTC
.	many	TRBV6-1	TRBJ2-7	CASSTLYEQYF	TGTGCCAGCAGTACCCTCTACGAGCAGTACTTC
.	.	TRBV9	TRBJ2-2	CASSAGRVGTGELFF	TGTGCCAGCAGCGCAGGTAGGGTAGGGACCGGGGAGCTGTTTTTT
.	.	TRBV3-1	TRBJ2-1	CASTRLNEQFF	TGTGCCAGCACCCGTTTGAATGAGCAGTTCTTC